What follows are 19 T cell receptor beta chains derived from one specimen sequenced in a study of cytomegalovirus exposure and HLA in healthy donors. Use of 60 Vbeta and 13 Jbeta primers characterized the PCR. Using immunoSEQ multiplex PCR, the repertoire was profiled, and TCRdb retains in-frame clones only, with some absent. This table holds 150,000 to 200,000 clones, about 75% found once. Sequencing was done on a sample of PBMCs. These receptor sequences come from a man aged 45 to 65 in good health and CMV-seropositive.

V is TRBV7-9 and J is TRBJ1-2; D is unresolved. Germline CDR1 is SEHNR and CDR2 is FQNEAQ (reference sequence). Trimming stripped 2 bases from V and 2 bases from J, with 6 bases between. The CDR3 has 13 amino acids. The CDR3 DNA is TGTGCCAGCAGCTTACAACAGAACTATGGCTACACCTTC. Its translation is CASSLQQNYGYTF.

This clone was counted only a few times. At one end the junction does not follow the germline gene, possibly because of a read error. V usage is TRBV10-3 and J usage is TRBJ2-2; a weak D match, TRBD1 (6 bases). Germline CDR1 is ENHRY and CDR2 is SYGVKD. CDR3 length: 14 residues. CDR3 nucleotides: TGTGCCATCAGTGAGGAAGGTTACCAAGGGGGGCTGTTTTTT. Protein product: CAISEEGYQGGLFF.

The chain uses TRBV2 and TRBJ2-1; TRBD1 might be the D (5 bases). The germline V gene encodes CDR1 SNHLY and CDR2 FYNNEI. The CDR3 length is 13 residues. V was cut by 6 bases and J by 5 bases, with 11 bases left in between. CDR3 loop: CASSEWGHNEQFF. The CDR3 nucleotides read TGTGCCAGCAGCGAGTGGGGCCACAATGAGCAGTTCTTC.

This chain connects TRBV6-1 to TRBJ1-5; tentatively, D is TRBD1 (6 bases). The V gene lost 6 bases and the J gene lost 8 bases, with 14 bases spanning the gap. CDR1 MNHNS and CDR2 SASEGT come from the germline V gene. This CDR3 has 13 amino acids. The CDR3 DNA follows: TGTGCCAGCAGCGAACAACAGGGTAAGCCCCAGCATTTT. Translation gives CASSEQQGKPQHF.

This clone was observed a single time. The CDR3 loop is CASSLKENRDRAFGYTF. The CDR3 DNA is TGCGCCAGCAGCCTCAAAGAAAACCGGGACAGGGCTTTTGGCTACACCTTC. The chain uses TRBV4-1 and TRBJ1-2; 9 nucleotides line up with TRBD1. V shed 4 bases and J 7 bases; nucleotides not matched to a gene: 16. This CDR3 region has 17 residues. Germline V gene lookup returns CDR1 MGHRA and CDR2 YSYEKL.

The rearrangement uses TRBV7-2 and TRBJ1-1, with a tentative D call TRBD1 (5 bases). This CDR3 region has 14 residues. The V and J ends lost 3 bases and 3 bases respectively, with 11 bases between them. Per the germline V gene, CDR1 is SGHTA and CDR2 is FQGNSA. In nucleotides, the CDR3 is TGTGCCAGCAGCTTTCAGGGATGGGACACTGAAGCTTTCTTT. Protein product: CASSFQGWDTEAFF.

The V and J genes are TRBV7-2 and TRBJ2-7, with TRBD2 matching 8 bases. Germline assignment: CDR1 SGHTA and CDR2 FQGNSA. The CDR3 sequence is 14 residues long. J gave up 2 bases and V 5 bases, and 5 bases lay outside the gene matches. The CDR3 loop is CASSTDSGTYEQYF. The CDR3 nucleotides are TGTGCCAGCAGCACAGATAGCGGGACCTACGAGCAGTACTTC.

The rearrangement joins TRBV4-3 to TRBJ1-4, with D hard to call. The CDR3 totals 14 residues. V was shortened by 0 bases and J by 7 bases, with 9 bases between the two germline ends. The germline gives CDR1 LGHNA, CDR2 YSLEER. CDR3 sequence reads: CASSQDSSREKLFF. DNA for the CDR3: TGCGCCAGCAGCCAAGATAGTTCCCGTGAAAAACTGTTTTTT.

The V and J genes are TRBV6-5 and TRBJ2-7; TRBD1 agrees at 7 bases. The V and J ends lost 5 bases and 7 bases, in that order; junction bases with no gene match: 2. Germline V gene lookup returns CDR1 MNHEY and CDR2 SVGAGI. The CDR3 runs to 11 residues. CDR3 loop: CASSGGQEQYV. The CDR3 DNA reads TGTGCCAGCAGTGGGGGACAGGAGCAGTACGTC.

V and J are TRBV7-9 and TRBJ2-2, with D unresolved. Between the trimmed V and J ends, which lost 6 bases and 3 bases, there was a span of 5 bases. The CDR3 totals 12 residues. Germline V gene lookup returns CDR1 SEHNR and CDR2 FQNEAQ (reference sequence). DNA for the CDR3: TGTGCCAGCAGTTTCGACACCGGGGAGCTGTTTTTT. This encodes CASSFDTGELFF.

The chain recombines TRBV28 with TRBJ1-4; no clear D. The germline CDR1 and CDR2 sequences are MDHEN and SYDVKM. The CDR3 spans 16 residues. Trimming took 3 bases from V and 0 from J, leaving 11 bases between them. CDR3 coding DNA: TGTGCCAGCAGTTTTGGGCAGGCAGCAACTAATGAAAAACTGTTTTTT. Translation: CASSFGQAATNEKLFF. Combining the CDR3 with reference TRBV28 and TRBJ1-4 gives the whole variable domain DVKVTQSSRYLVKRTGEKVFLECVQDMDHENMFWYRQDPGLGLRLIYFSYDVKMKEKGDIPEGYSVSREKKERFSLILESASTNQTSMYLCASSFGQAATNEKLFFGSGTQLSVL.

DNA for the CDR3: TGTGCCATCAGTGAGTCGGGGACAGGGGGCCAAGATACGCAGTATTTT. Its translation is CAISESGTGGQDTQYF. The chain uses TRBV10-3 and TRBJ2-3; 12 nucleotides line up with TRBD1. Germline V gene lookup returns CDR1 ENHRY and CDR2 SYGVKD. CDR3 length: 16 residues. J was trimmed by 5 bases and V by 0 bases; bases with no gene match: 3.

The chain uses TRBV28 and TRBJ1-4; possibly TRBD1 for D (6 bases). The CDR3 runs 15 residues. Germline V gene lookup returns CDR1 MDHEN and CDR2 SYDVKM. V lost 4 bases and J lost 8, with 17 bases in between. The CDR3: CASSSERTALEKLFF. The CDR3 DNA follows: TGTGCCAGCAGTTCAGAACGGACAGCCTTAGAAAAACTGTTTTTT.

The J gene is TRBJ1-1, the V gene TRBV11-2; 9 bases fit TRBD1. V lost 3 bases to trimming and J lost 1 base; unmatched junction nucleotides: 12. CDR3 length: 18 amino acids. Germline V lookup: CDR1 SGHAT, CDR2 FQNNGV. CDR3 protein: CASSFGGGTGIRNTEAFF. The CDR3 region has the DNA TGTGCCAGCAGCTTCGGCGGAGGGACAGGGATCAGGAACACTGAAGCTTTCTTT.

The V gene is TRBV18, the J gene TRBJ1-6; 9 positions match TRBD1. The germline V gene has CDR1 KGHSH and CDR2 LQKENI. V lost 3 bases, J lost 8 bases, and 5 bases stayed unmatched. The CDR3 has 15 residues. The CDR3 protein is CASSPDRGGDSPLHF. For the CDR3, the DNA is TGTGCCAGCTCACCGGACAGGGGAGGGGATTCACCCCTCCACTTT.

V is TRBV7-9 and J is TRBJ2-3; 7 positions match TRBD1. Germline loops: CDR1 SEHNR, CDR2 FQNEAQ (reference sequence). The CDR3 sequence is 15 residues long. V shed 5 bases and J 2 bases; nucleotides not matched to a gene: 7. The CDR3 spells CASSPPDRDTDTQYF. Here the CDR3 DNA reads TGTGCCAGCAGCCCACCCGACAGGGACACAGATACGCAGTATTTT.

The chain links TRBV28 to TRBJ1-2; weak D call: TRBD1 (6 bases). Germline-derived CDR1 and CDR2 are MDHEN and SYDVKM. CDR3 length equals 15 residues. V dropped 7 bases and J dropped 5 bases, with 20 bases sitting between them. CDR3 nucleotide sequence: TGTGCCAGCATAGGGGGATCCACAGCAATTTATGGCTACACCTTC. Protein: CASIGGSTAIYGYTF.

This chain connects TRBV7-6 to TRBJ2-1, with a tentative D call TRBD1 (5 bases). From germline, CDR1 is SGHVS and CDR2 FNYEAQ. The length of the CDR3 is 14 residues. V was shortened by 3 bases and J by 5 bases, with 11 bases between the two germline ends. CDR3 amino acids: CASSLPGINNEQFF. CDR3 sequence (DNA): TGTGCCAGCAGCTTGCCAGGGATTAACAATGAGCAGTTCTTC.

V usage is TRBV7-2 and J usage is TRBJ2-5, with 8 bases identical to TRBD1. Germline CDR1 reads SGHTA; CDR2 reads FQGNSA. The CDR3 covers 15 residues. Trimming cost V 10 bases and J 4 bases; bases outside gene matches: 14. The CDR3 DNA reads as TGTGCCACCTCAAGGGGCAGGGGGCGCGGAGAGACCCAGTACTTC. Translated: CATSRGRGRGETQYF.